Listed here are 15 T cell receptor beta chains from one sample, sequenced in a study of T cells after posttransplantation cyclophosphamide. Produced via immunoSEQ multiplex PCR; TCRdb's table is partial and in-frame only. Among more than 10,000 clones listed, around 83% were seen once. Sequenced material: memory CD4+ T cells sorted from PBMCs. These receptors were collected from a man aged 50-60 years in good health, CMV-negative, and a related stem cell transplant donor.

V and J are TRBV6-1 and TRBJ2-5; 11 nucleotides agree with TRBD2. CDR3 length: 16 residues. Germline V gene data show CDR1 as MNHNS and CDR2 as SASEGT. Losses at the gene ends were 0 bases for V and 5 bases for J; bases not matched to a gene: 5. CDR3 protein: CASSEASGRAGETQYF. The CDR3 DNA is TGTGCCAGCAGTGAAGCTAGCGGGAGGGCCGGGGAGACCCAGTACTTC.

This chain connects TRBV7-2 to TRBJ1-6; tentative D call: TRBD1 (6 bases). The CDR3 is 16 residues long. Trimming removed 2 bases from V and 4 bases from J, with 12 bases in between. Germline V gene lookup returns CDR1 SGHTA and CDR2 FQGNSA. CDR3 amino acids: CASSLSGGAYNSPLHF. The CDR3 DNA sequence: TGTGCCAGCAGCTTATCGGGGGGCGCTTATAATTCACCCCTCCACTTT. The variable domain in full, with the rest retrieved from reference TRBV7-2 and TRBJ1-6, is GAGVSQSPSNKVTEKGKDVELRCDPISGHTALYWYRQSLGQGLEFLIYFQGNSAPDKSGLPSDRFSAERTGGSVSTLTIQRTQQEDSAVYLCASSLSGGAYNSPLHFGNGTRLTVT.

J is TRBJ2-1 and V is TRBV7-2; a weak D match, TRBD2 (7 bases). The germline CDR1 and CDR2 sequences are SGHTA and FQGNSA. The CDR3 is 11 amino acids. Trimming cost V 5 bases and J 12 bases, with 11 bases left between them. The CDR3, as DNA: TGTGCCAGCAGCGGGGGGGCCGGGCAGTTCTTC. Translated, it gives CASSGGAGQFF.

The chain links TRBV4-2 to TRBJ2-7, with 12 bases matching TRBD2. Looked up from germline, CDR1 is LGHNA and CDR2 is YNFKEQ. V lost 0 bases, J lost 6 bases, and 6 bases stayed unmatched. This CDR3 has 16 residues. The CDR3 loop is CASSQDKLAGGREQYF. In nucleotides, the CDR3 is TGTGCCAGCAGCCAAGATAAACTAGCGGGAGGCCGCGAGCAGTACTTC.

V gene TRBV5-1 combines with J gene TRBJ2-5, with D possibly matching TRBD1 (5 bases). V gave up 7 bases and J gave up 4 bases, with 11 bases separating them. Germline V lookup: CDR1 SGHRS, CDR2 YFSETQ. This CDR3 comprises 12 residues. For the CDR3, the DNA is TGCGCCAGCTCAGAAACAGGAGAGACCCAGTACTTC. Translated, it gives CASSETGETQYF.

This clone was recorded only once. V usage is TRBV5-4 and J usage is TRBJ2-7, with TRBD1 matching over 7 bases. Germline V gene data show CDR1 as SGHNT and CDR2 as YYREEE (reference sequence). The CDR3 is made up of 13 amino acids. V was pared by 3 bases and J by 4 bases, with 4 bases of the junction left unmatched. The CDR3 region has the DNA TGTGCCAGCAGCTCTGGGACAGAGTACGAGCAGTACTTC. Protein product: CASSSGTEYEQYF. The full variable domain, completed using reference TRBV5-4 and TRBJ2-7, is ETGVTQSPTHLIKTRGQQVTLRCSSQSGHNTVSWYQQALGQGPQFIFQYYREEENGRGNFPPRFSGLQFPNYSSELNVNALELDDSALYLCASSSGTEYEQYFGPGTRLTVT.

This chain joins TRBV7-2 and TRBJ2-6, with 11 bases identical to TRBD1. Trimming at V came to 3 bases and at J to 1 base, leaving 5 bases not matched to a gene. The CDR3 is 18 residues long. Germline CDR1 SGHTA, CDR2 FQGNSA. This chain's CDR3 is CASSLKGTGGSGANVLTF. In DNA form, the CDR3 reads TGTGCCAGCAGCTTGAAGGGGACAGGGGGATCTGGGGCCAACGTCCTGACTTTC.

The CDR3: CASSPTRHANTIYF. DNA of the CDR3: TGTGCCAGCAGCCCGACAAGACATGCAAACACCATATATTTT. The chain employs TRBV7-8 and TRBJ1-3, with D hard to call. The CDR3 spans 14 residues. CDR1 and CDR2 (germline): SGHVS, FQNEAQ. V was shortened by 5 bases and J by 6 bases, with 14 bases between the two germline ends.

The rearrangement uses TRBV5-8 and TRBJ1-1; unclear D gene. The CDR3 sequence is 13 residues long. Per the germline V gene, CDR1 is SGHTS and CDR2 is YDEGEE. V was clipped by 1 base and J by 5 bases, with 9 bases between them. CDR3 sequence (DNA): TGTGCCAGCAGCTTGCGGGGAGGGACTGAAGCTTTCTTT. Residues: CASSLRGGTEAFF. The full variable domain, rest sourced from reference TRBV5-8 and TRBJ1-1, is EAGVTQSPTHLIKTRGQQATLRCSPISGHTSVYWYQQALGLGLQFLLWYDEGEERNRGNFPPRFSGRQFPNYSSELNVNALELEDSALYLCASSLRGGTEAFFGQGTRLTVV.

The CDR3 region is CASSFERGKPAAKGELFF. CDR3 sequence (DNA): TGCGCCAGCAGCTTCGAACGAGGGAAGCCCGCTGCAAAGGGGGAGCTGTTTTTT. The rearrangement links TRBV5-1 to TRBJ2-2, with D possibly being TRBD2 (5 bases). The CDR3 is 18 amino acids. V shed 2 bases and J shed 8 bases, with 25 bases lying between them. Germline CDR1 SGHRS, CDR2 YFSETQ.

This chain links TRBV7-2 with TRBJ2-1; 9 nucleotides line up with TRBD2. This CDR3 has 15 amino acids. The junction had 9 bases not matched to a gene; V was cut back by 5 bases and J by 7 bases. Germline CDR1 reads SGHTA; CDR2 reads FQGNSA. The CDR3 protein is CASSPGGGASNEQFF. The CDR3 coding sequence is TGTGCCAGCAGCCCCGGCGGGGGGGCCTCGAATGAGCAGTTCTTC.

About this clone: Other nucleotide sequences in the sample specify the same CDR3. The chain recombines TRBV7-2 with TRBJ1-6; maybe TRBD1 (6 bases). Germline V gives CDR1 SGHTA, CDR2 FQGNSA. Between the trimmed V and J ends, which lost 5 bases and 7 bases, there was a span of 12 bases. This CDR3 spans 14 amino acids. CDR3 residues: CASSNRAQNSPLHF. CDR3 bases: TGTGCCAGCAGCAACAGGGCGCAAAATTCACCCCTCCACTTT.

This chain uses TRBV5-1 with TRBJ1-4, with TRBD1 matching 8 bases. Germline V gives CDR1 SGHRS, CDR2 YFSETQ. V lost 4 bases, J lost 10 bases, and 6 bases stayed unmatched. The CDR3 consists of 13 residues. The CDR3 loop reads CASSENRGVKLFF. CDR3 nucleotide sequence: TGCGCCAGCAGCGAAAACAGGGGGGTAAAACTGTTTTTT.

The V and J genes are TRBV7-2 and TRBJ1-2; 8 bases map to TRBD1. J gave up 5 bases and V 8 bases, and 10 bases lay outside the gene matches. CDR3 length: 14 amino acids. CDR1 is SGHTA and CDR2 is FQGNSA in the germline V gene. The CDR3 is CASVPQDREYGYTF. The CDR3 region has the DNA TGTGCCAGCGTACCTCAGGACAGGGAATATGGCTACACCTTC. Combining the CDR3 with reference TRBV7-2 and TRBJ1-2 gives the whole variable domain GAGVSQSPSNKVTEKGKDVELRCDPISGHTALYWYRQSLGQGLEFLIYFQGNSAPDKSGLPSDRFSAERTGGSVSTLTIQRTQQEDSAVYLCASVPQDREYGYTFGSGTRLTVV.

The chain couples TRBV10-1 to TRBJ2-2, with D perhaps TRBD2 (5 bases). From germline, CDR1 is WNHNN and CDR2 SYGVQD (reference sequence). The CDR3 covers 13 residues. Trimming took off 6 bases at V and 4 bases at J, with 9 bases between the two ends. The CDR3 nucleotides read TGCGCCAGCAGCAGGACTGGCACCGGGGAGCTGTTTTTT. Amino acids: CASSRTGTGELFF.